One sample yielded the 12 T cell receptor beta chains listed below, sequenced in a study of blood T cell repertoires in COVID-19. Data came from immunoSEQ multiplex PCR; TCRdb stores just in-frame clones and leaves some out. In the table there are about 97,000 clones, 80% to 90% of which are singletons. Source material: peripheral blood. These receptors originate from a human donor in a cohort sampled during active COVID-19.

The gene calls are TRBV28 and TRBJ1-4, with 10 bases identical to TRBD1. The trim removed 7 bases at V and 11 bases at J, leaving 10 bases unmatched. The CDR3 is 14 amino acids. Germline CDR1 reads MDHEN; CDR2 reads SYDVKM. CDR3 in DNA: TGTGCCAGCATCCTGACAGGGGGCGGGGGTAAACTGTTTTTT. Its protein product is CASILTGGGGKLFF.

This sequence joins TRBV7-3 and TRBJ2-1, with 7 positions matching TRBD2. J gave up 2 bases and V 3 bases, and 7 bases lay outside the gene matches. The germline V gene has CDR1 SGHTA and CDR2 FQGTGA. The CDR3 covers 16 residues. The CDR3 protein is CASSFFVGGPYNEQFF. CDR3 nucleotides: TGTGCCAGCAGCTTTTTTGTGGGAGGGCCCTACAATGAGCAGTTCTTC.

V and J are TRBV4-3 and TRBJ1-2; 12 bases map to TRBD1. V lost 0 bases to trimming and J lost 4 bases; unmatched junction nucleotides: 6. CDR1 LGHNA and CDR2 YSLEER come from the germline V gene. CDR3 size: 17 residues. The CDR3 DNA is TGCGCCAGCAGCCAAGAGGGACAGGGGGCGTTATTCTATGGCTACACCTTC. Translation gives CASSQEGQGALFYGYTF.

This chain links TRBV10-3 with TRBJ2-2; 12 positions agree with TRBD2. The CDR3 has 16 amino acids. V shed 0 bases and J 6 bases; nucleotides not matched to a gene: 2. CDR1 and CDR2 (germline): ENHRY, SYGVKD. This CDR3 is CAISESRLAGAGELFF. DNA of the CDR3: TGTGCCATCAGTGAGTCGAGACTAGCGGGAGCCGGGGAGCTGTTTTTT.

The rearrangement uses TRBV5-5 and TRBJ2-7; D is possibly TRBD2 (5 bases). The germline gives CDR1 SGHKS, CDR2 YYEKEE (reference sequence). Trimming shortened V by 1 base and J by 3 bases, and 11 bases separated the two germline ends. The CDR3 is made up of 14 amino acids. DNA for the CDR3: TGTGCCAGCAGCTTGTCTCCCCGGGACTACGAGCAGTACTTC. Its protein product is CASSLSPRDYEQYF.

The DNA of the CDR3 is TGCAGCGTTCAACAGGGTGGAAGCAATCAGCCCCAGCATTTT. This codes for CSVQQGGSNQPQHF. The chain couples TRBV29-1 to TRBJ1-5; TRBD1 is a possible D gene (6 bases). This CDR3 region has 14 residues. Trimming took 5 bases from V and 1 from J, leaving 12 bases between them. Germline V gives CDR1 SQVTM, CDR2 ANQGSEA.

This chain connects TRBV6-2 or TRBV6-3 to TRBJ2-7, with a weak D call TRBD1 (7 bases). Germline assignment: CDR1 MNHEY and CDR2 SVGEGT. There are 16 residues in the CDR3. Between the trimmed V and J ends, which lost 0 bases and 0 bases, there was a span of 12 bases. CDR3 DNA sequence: TGTGCCAGCAGTTACTCGGGCAGGGGGGACTCCTACGAGCAGTACTTC. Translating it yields CASSYSGRGDSYEQYF.

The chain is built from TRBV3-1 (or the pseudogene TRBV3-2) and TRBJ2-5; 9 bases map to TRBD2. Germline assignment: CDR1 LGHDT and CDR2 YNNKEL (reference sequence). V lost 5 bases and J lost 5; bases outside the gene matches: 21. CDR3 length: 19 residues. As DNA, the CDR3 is TGTGCCAGCAGCAAAAGAGGCACGGGACTAGCCAACCTCCGGGAGACCCAGTACTTC. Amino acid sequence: CASSKRGTGLANLRETQYF.

For the CDR3, the DNA is TGTGCCAGCAGTTACGGGGACAGGAATCAGCCCCAGCATTTT. Protein sequence: CASSYGDRNQPQHF. The V gene is TRBV6-2 or TRBV6-3, the J gene TRBJ1-5, with TRBD1 identical over 8 bases. The germline V gene has CDR1 MNHEY and CDR2 SVGEGT. Germline trimming cut 2 bases from V and 4 bases from J; bases unmatched to any gene: 1. CDR3 length: 14 amino acids.

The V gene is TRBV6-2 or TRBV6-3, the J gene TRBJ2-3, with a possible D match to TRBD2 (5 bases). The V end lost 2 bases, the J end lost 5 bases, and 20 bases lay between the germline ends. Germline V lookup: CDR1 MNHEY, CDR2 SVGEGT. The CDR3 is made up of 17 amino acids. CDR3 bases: TGTGCCAGCAGTTACCCGACCCACAGAACCGGGGTAGATACGCAGTATTTT. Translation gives CASSYPTHRTGVDTQYF.

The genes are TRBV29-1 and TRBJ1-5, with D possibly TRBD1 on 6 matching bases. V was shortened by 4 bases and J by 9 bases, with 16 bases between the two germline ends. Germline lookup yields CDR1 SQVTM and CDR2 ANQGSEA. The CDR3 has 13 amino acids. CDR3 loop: CSVAGTWEGPQHF. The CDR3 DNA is TGCAGCGTTGCCGGGACATGGGAAGGGCCCCAGCATTTT.

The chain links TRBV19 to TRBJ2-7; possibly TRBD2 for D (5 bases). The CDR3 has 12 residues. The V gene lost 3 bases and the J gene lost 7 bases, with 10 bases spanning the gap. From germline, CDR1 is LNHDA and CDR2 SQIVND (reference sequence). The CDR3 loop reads CASSIRGVEQYF. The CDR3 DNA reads TGTGCCAGTAGTATTCGGGGAGTGGAGCAGTACTTC.